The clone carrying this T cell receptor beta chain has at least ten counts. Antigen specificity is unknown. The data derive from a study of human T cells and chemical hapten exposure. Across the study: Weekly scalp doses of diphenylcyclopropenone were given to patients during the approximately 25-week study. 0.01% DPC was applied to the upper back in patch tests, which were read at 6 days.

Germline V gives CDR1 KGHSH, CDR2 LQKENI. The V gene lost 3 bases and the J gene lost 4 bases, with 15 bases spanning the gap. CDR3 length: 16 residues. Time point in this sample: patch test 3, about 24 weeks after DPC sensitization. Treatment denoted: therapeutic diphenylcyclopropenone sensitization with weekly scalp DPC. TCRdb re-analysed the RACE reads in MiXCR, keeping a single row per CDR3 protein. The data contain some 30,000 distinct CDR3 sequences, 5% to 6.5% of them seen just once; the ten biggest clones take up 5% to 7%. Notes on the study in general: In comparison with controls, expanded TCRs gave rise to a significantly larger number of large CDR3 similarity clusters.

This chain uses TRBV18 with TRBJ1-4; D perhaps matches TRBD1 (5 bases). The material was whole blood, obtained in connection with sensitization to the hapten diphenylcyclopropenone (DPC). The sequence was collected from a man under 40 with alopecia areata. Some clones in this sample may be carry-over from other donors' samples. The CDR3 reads CASSPVAGSHNEKLFF. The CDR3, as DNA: TGTGCCAGCTCACCCGTGGCAGGGAGCCATAATGAAAAACTGTTTTTT.